The T cell receptor (beta chain) described here comes from a study of blood T cell repertoires in COVID-19. For the study at large: Spain, Italy and the United States supplied samples that represented acute and convalescent COVID-19. The analysed material was cDNA or gDNA that came from T cells, B-cell-depleted T cells, or PBMCs.

The assay was immunoSEQ multiplex PCR, and TCRdb's table has in-frame clones only and misses some. The top ten clones hold approximately 3.6% of a sample with roughly 350,000 clones, around 84% of them seen once. With 8 bases removed from V and 2 bases from J, the gap between germline ends came to 10 bases. Germline V lookup: CDR1 SNHLY, CDR2 FYNNEI. CDR3 size: 13 residues. Sequencing was carried out using peripheral blood. The rearrangement uses TRBV2 and TRBJ2-1; the D is unclear. The receptor was derived from a woman younger than 30 with acute or convalescent COVID-19. CDR3 DNA: TGTGCCAGCCAACTTGATGCCTACAATGAGCAGTTCTTC. It translates to CASQLDAYNEQFF.